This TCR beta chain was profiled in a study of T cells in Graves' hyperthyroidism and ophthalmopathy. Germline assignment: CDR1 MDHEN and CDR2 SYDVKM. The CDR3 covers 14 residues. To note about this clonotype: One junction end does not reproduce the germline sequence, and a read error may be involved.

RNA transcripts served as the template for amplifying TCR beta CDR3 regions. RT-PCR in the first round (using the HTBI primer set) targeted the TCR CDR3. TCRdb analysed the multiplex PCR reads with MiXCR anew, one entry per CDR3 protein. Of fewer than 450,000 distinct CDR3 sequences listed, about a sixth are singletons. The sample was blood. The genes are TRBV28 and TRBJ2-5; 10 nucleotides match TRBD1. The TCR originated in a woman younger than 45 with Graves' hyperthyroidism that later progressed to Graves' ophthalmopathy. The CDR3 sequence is CAISETGGVETQYF. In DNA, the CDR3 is TGTGCCATCAGTGAGACAGGGGGCGTAGAGACCCAGTACTTC.